This entry concerns a single T cell receptor beta chain. The antigen remains unidentified. The V gene end was trimmed by 3 bases and the J gene end by 3 bases; junction bases not matched to a gene: 4. The CDR3 length is 15 residues. Germline V gene sequence: CDR1 KGHSH, CDR2 LQKENI. The PCR ran on 60 Vbeta and 13 Jbeta primers. Sequenced by immunoSEQ multiplex PCR; TCRdb stores in-frame clones only, minus some. The table for this sample gives tens of thousands of clones. This sample was included in a study of cytomegalovirus exposure and HLA in healthy donors. Whole-study context: Approximately 81% of roughly 400 genotyped donors fell in the Caucasian-associated ancestry cluster.

Regarding the study as a whole: The authors enumerated around 150 TCR beta chains as linked to cytomegalovirus. Because they were indistinguishable, some V segments, including TRBV6-2 and TRBV6-3, were excluded. The authors later found most CMV-associated TCR beta chains appeared HLA-restricted.

The sequence derives from a boy between 10 and 17 years old in good health and CMV-seronegative. The rearrangement joins TRBV18 to TRBJ2-2, with 7 bases that match TRBD2. Sequencing input: PBMCs. DNA of the CDR3: TGTGCCAGCTCACCGCCTAGCGGCTACACCGGGGAGCTGTTTTTT. It encodes CASSPPSGYTGELFF.